What follows describes a single TCR beta chain. Germline V CDR1 and CDR2: SNHLY, FYNNEI. Trimming cost V 4 bases and J 4 bases; bases outside gene matches: 4. CDR3 length equals 14 residues. As handled by the study authors: Reference gene primer amplification in the assay estimated nucleated cell counts. The data were produced by immunoSEQ multiplex PCR, yet TCRdb's version contains in-frame clones alone and is incomplete. The DNA was the basis for D and trimming; V, J and clone size are from that table. The table has approximately 74,000 clones, approximately 75% seen once. These data originate in a study of blood T cell repertoires in COVID-19. Study details: COVID-19 samples collected from the United States, Italy and Spain covered acute and convalescent phases. PBMCs, B-cell-depleted T cells, or T cells were the source of the cDNA or gDNA that made up the material.

This clonotype originated in a human donor in a cohort sampled during active COVID-19. This chain connects TRBV2 to TRBJ1-2; 9 bases align to TRBD1. Sequencing input: peripheral blood. CDR3 loop: CASSVRQGGYGYTF. The CDR3 region has the DNA TGTGCCAGCAGTGTAAGACAGGGGGGCTATGGCTACACCTTC.